These 11 T cell receptor beta chains were all obtained from the same sample, sequenced in a study of beta chain features in type 1 diabetes (dated by TCRdb to 2016 to 2019). The library was obtained by the immunoSEQ multiplex PCR assay. The High Capacity cDNA Reverse Transcription Kit was used to reverse transcribe all of the isolated RNA, meaning that expressed TCRB transcripts were what got sequenced. Not all clones reach the TCRdb copy of this immuneACCESS table, which keeps in-frame sequences only. Checked studies attribute under half of the gap to unresolved V genes and leave the rest unexplained. The sample contains about 150,000 clones, under 11% of them found a single time. The ten largest account for 1% to 1.5% of the sample. Sample: naive CD4+ T cells from blood. Per the publication, the cell subset or site label means: true naive CD4+ T cells. Receptors were obtained from a man between 18 and 35 years old in good health.

This clone was seen more than once but under ten times. The chain carries TRBV5-1 and TRBJ1-4, with D maybe TRBD1 (6 bases). The CDR3 covers 14 residues. Germline V gene lookup returns CDR1 SGHRS and CDR2 YFSETQ. V gave up 8 bases and J gave up 3 bases, with 14 bases separating them. The CDR3 is CASTDRSANEKLFF. Written as DNA, the CDR3 is TGCGCCAGTACTGACAGGAGCGCTAATGAAAAACTGTTTTTT.

The V call is TRBV7-2, the J call TRBJ2-1; perhaps TRBD2 as D (7 bases). The germline CDR1 and CDR2 sequences are SGHTA and FQGNSA. The CDR3 runs to 15 residues. V gave up 1 base and J gave up 3 bases, with 10 bases separating them. The CDR3 region has the DNA TGTGCCAGCAGCTTAGTGGGGGGGCTCTACAATGAGCAGTTCTTC. Translation gives CASSLVGGLYNEQFF.

V usage is TRBV4-2 and J usage is TRBJ1-2; 11 bases fit TRBD1. The germline gives CDR1 LGHNA, CDR2 YNFKEQ. The CDR3 consists of 17 residues. V shed 0 bases and J 2 bases; nucleotides not matched to a gene: 5. The chain's CDR3 is CASSQDGTGGKNYGYTF. The CDR3 nucleotides are TGTGCCAGCAGCCAAGATGGGACAGGGGGAAAAAACTATGGCTACACCTTC.

This clone was observed a handful of times. This chain joins TRBV18 and TRBJ1-5; TRBD1 matches at 9 bases. From germline, CDR1 is KGHSH and CDR2 LQKENI. The CDR3 covers 16 residues. J lost 2 bases, V lost 3 bases, and 5 bases had no gene match. CDR3 in DNA: TGTGCCAGCTCACCCAGGGACAGGGTGGGCAATCAGCCCCAGCATTTT. Translation gives CASSPRDRVGNQPQHF.

This clone was counted many times. V is TRBV5-1 and J is TRBJ2-5; perhaps TRBD2 as D (5 bases). The germline V and J ends were trimmed by 1 base and 0 bases, with 10 bases remaining between them. From germline, CDR1 is SGHRS and CDR2 YFSETQ. The CDR3 totals 15 residues. The CDR3 region is CASSLRGPDQETQYF. The CDR3 nucleotides read TGCGCCAGCAGCTTGAGAGGGCCCGACCAAGAGACCCAGTACTTC.

This clone was counted only a few times. The chain is built from TRBV7-6 and TRBJ2-7; 8 positions match TRBD1. The ends lost 4 bases at V and 4 bases at J; junction bases unmatched: 6. Germline loops: CDR1 SGHVS, CDR2 FNYEAQ. There are 14 residues in the CDR3. CDR3 DNA: TGTGCCAGCAGCTGGGCTCAGGGGGCGTACGAGCAGTACTTC. This translates into CASSWAQGAYEQYF.

The chain combines TRBV5-6 with TRBJ2-1; possible D gene TRBD1, 5 bases. CDR1 and CDR2 from the germline V gene are SGHDT and YYEEEE. The CDR3 is made up of 16 amino acids. The V end was cut by 0 bases, the J end by 0 bases, with 10 bases between. CDR3 DNA sequence: TGTGCCAGCAGCTTGGTACAGGCGAGCTCCTACAATGAGCAGTTCTTC. Translating gives CASSLVQASSYNEQFF. Drawing the rest from reference TRBV5-6 and TRBJ2-1, the complete variable domain is DAGVTQSPTHLIKTRGQQVTLRCSPKSGHDTVSWYQQALGQGPQFIFQYYEEEERQRGNFPDRFSGHQFPNYSSELNVNALLLGDSALYLCASSLVQASSYNEQFFGPGTRLTVL.

This clone was picked up a small number of times. This chain joins TRBV7-2 and TRBJ1-2; possible D gene TRBD1, 5 bases. V was trimmed by 4 bases and J by 2 bases, leaving 8 bases between them. CDR1 and CDR2 (germline): SGHTA, FQGNSA. This CDR3 has 13 amino acids. The CDR3 nucleotides read TGTGCCAGCAGCTGGGACTCAAACTATGGCTACACCTTC. The encoded protein is CASSWDSNYGYTF.

This clone was observed a handful of times. The chain links TRBV28 to TRBJ2-7; 7 bases are shared with TRBD2. This CDR3 is built from 16 residues. Germline V gene sequence: CDR1 MDHEN, CDR2 SYDVKM. V was pared by 4 bases and J by 4 bases, with 13 bases of the junction left unmatched. In DNA, the CDR3 is TGTGCCAGCAGTTCCCTCAGACGCGGGGGAAGGTACGAGCAGTACTTC. This codes for CASSSLRRGGRYEQYF.

This clone was counted a few times. V usage is TRBV6-1 and J usage is TRBJ1-5; TRBD1 might be the D (5 bases). V lost 7 bases and J lost 5, with 12 bases in between. Looked up from germline, CDR1 is MNHNS and CDR2 is SASEGT. The CDR3 extends over 13 amino acids. This CDR3 reads CASKWGWDQPQHF. The CDR3 DNA reads as TGTGCCAGCAAGTGGGGCTGGGATCAGCCCCAGCATTTT.

The genes are TRBV30 and TRBJ2-2, with D hard to call. The CDR3 length is 11 residues. Per the germline V gene, CDR1 is GTSNPN and CDR2 is SVGIG (reference sequence). V gave up 3 bases and J gave up 6 bases, with 5 bases separating them. The CDR3 region is CAWRGPGELFF. Here the CDR3 DNA reads TGTGCCTGGAGGGGCCCCGGGGAGCTGTTTTTT.